One sample yielded the 11 T cell receptor beta chains listed below, sequenced in a study of OX40 agonist ivuxolimab in advanced cancers. The library was prepared using the immunoSEQ multiplex PCR assay. The table comes from immuneACCESS by way of TCRdb, which keeps in-frame sequences with V and J called. Part of the clones is missing from these tables; in studies checked, under half for an unresolved V gene and the rest for unknown reasons. This sample lists approximately 90,000 clones; about 91% were detected once. The ten biggest clones cover 2% to 3% of the sample. The specimen was CD4+ or CD8+ T cells sorted from blood, collected in a trial of the OX40 agonist ivuxolimab. These receptors originate from an adult with an advanced solid tumor such as melanoma, head and neck, liver or kidney cancer.

This chain joins TRBV27 and TRBJ2-2, with D unclear. Trimming cost V 2 bases and J 6 bases, with 7 bases left between them. Germline V CDR1 and CDR2: MNHEY, SMNVEV (reference sequence). The CDR3 is 13 residues long. The chain's CDR3 is CASSLTWSGELFF. CDR3 sequence (DNA): TGTGCCAGCAGTTTAACATGGTCCGGGGAGCTGTTTTTT.

Details on this clone: Other DNA sequences in the sample encode the same CDR3. The V call is TRBV5-1, the J call TRBJ1-1, with D possibly TRBD1 on 5 matching bases. Between the trimmed V and J ends, which lost 7 bases and 1 base, there was a span of 8 bases. Germline lookup yields CDR1 SGHRS and CDR2 YFSETQ. The CDR3 extends over 12 amino acids. The CDR3 protein is CASSTGNTEAFF. The DNA for the CDR3 is TGCGCCAGCTCAACAGGGAACACTGAAGCTTTCTTT.

This chain links TRBV5-1 with TRBJ2-3; D is ambiguous. CDR1 is SGHRS and CDR2 is YFSETQ in the germline V gene. Deletions cut 2 bases from V and 2 bases from J, with 12 bases between. The CDR3 runs to 15 residues. The CDR3 DNA is TGCGCCAGCAGCTTTGGCAGGTCCTTCACAGATACGCAGTATTTT. Translation: CASSFGRSFTDTQYF.

The V and J genes are TRBV9 and TRBJ2-3, with 12 bases matching TRBD2. CDR1 is SGDLS and CDR2 is YYNGEE in the germline V gene. V trimming: 4 bases; J trimming: 5 bases; junction bases outside the gene matches: 5. The CDR3 has 15 residues. The CDR3 DNA reads as TGTGCCAGCAGCCTAACGGGACTAGCGGGAGATACGCAGTATTTT. Residues: CASSLTGLAGDTQYF.

The chain combines TRBV11-2 with TRBJ2-3; tentatively, D is TRBD1 (5 bases). Deletions cut 7 bases from V and 4 bases from J, with 18 bases between. The CDR3 length is 15 residues. CDR1 SGHAT and CDR2 FQNNGV come from the germline V gene. The CDR3 region is CASIQGHIPADTQYF. In nucleotides, the CDR3 is TGTGCCAGCATCCAAGGACATATCCCAGCAGATACGCAGTATTTT. The whole variable domain, remainder taken from reference TRBV11-2 and TRBJ2-3, is EAGVAQSPRYKIIEKRQSVAFWCNPISGHATLYWYQQILGQGPKLLIQFQNNGVVDDSQLPKDRFSAERLKGVDSTLKIQPAKLEDSAVYLCASIQGHIPADTQYFGPGTRLTVL.

The chain recombines TRBV5-1 with TRBJ2-7; the D gene is possibly TRBD2 (6 bases). Germline V lookup: CDR1 SGHRS, CDR2 YFSETQ. The CDR3 spans 15 residues. V lost 1 base and J lost 1, with 12 bases in between. CDR3 in DNA: TGCGCCAGCAGCTTGACTGGGACTTCTTCCTACGAGCAGTACTTC. It specifies CASSLTGTSSYEQYF. The variable domain in full, completed from reference TRBV5-1 and TRBJ2-7, reads KAGVTQTPRYLIKTRGQQVTLSCSPISGHRSVSWYQQTPGQGLQFLFEYFSETQRNKGNFPGRFSGRQFSNSRSEMNVSTLELGDSALYLCASSLTGTSSYEQYFGPGTRLTVT.

The chain carries TRBV2 and TRBJ2-5, with 12 bases that match TRBD1. Germline V gene lookup returns CDR1 SNHLY and CDR2 FYNNEI. The length of the CDR3 is 15 residues. Losses at the gene ends were 3 bases for V and 3 bases for J; bases not matched to a gene: 2. The CDR3 loop is CASSDGTGGEETQYF. The CDR3 DNA is TGTGCCAGCAGTGACGGGACAGGGGGCGAAGAGACCCAGTACTTC.

The J gene is TRBJ2-7, the V gene TRBV6-6; tentatively, D is TRBD1 or TRBD2 (5 bases each). CDR3 size: 12 residues. Trimming removed 6 bases at V and 2 bases at J, with 8 bases between. CDR1 and CDR2 from the germline V gene are MNHNY and SVGAGI (reference sequence). DNA of the CDR3: TGTGCCAGCAGCCGGGACCCCTACGAGCAGTACTTC. Protein sequence: CASSRDPYEQYF.

The gene calls are TRBV30 and TRBJ2-7; no definite D call. Germline CDR1 is GTSNPN and CDR2 is SVGIG (reference sequence). V was clipped by 3 bases and J by 3 bases, with 6 bases between them. This CDR3 is 11 amino acids long. The chain's CDR3 is CAWSRFYEQYF. The CDR3 nucleotides read TGTGCCTGGAGCCGTTTCTACGAGCAGTACTTC.

The chain couples TRBV9 to TRBJ2-5; D is unresolved. Trimming shortened V by 4 bases and J by 3 bases, and 4 bases separated the two germline ends. The CDR3 length is 11 residues. Germline assignment: CDR1 SGDLS and CDR2 YYNGEE. CDR3 loop: CASSFEETQYF. The CDR3 bases are TGTGCCAGCAGCTTCGAAGAGACCCAGTACTTC.

The chain employs TRBV5-1 and TRBJ2-7; 8 bases are shared with TRBD1. The length of the CDR3 is 15 residues. CDR1 is SGHRS and CDR2 is YFSETQ in the germline V gene. V lost 4 bases to trimming and J lost 4 bases; unmatched junction nucleotides: 10. This CDR3 reads CASSQWRQGLYEQYF. CDR3 DNA sequence: TGCGCCAGCAGCCAGTGGAGACAGGGGTTATACGAGCAGTACTTC.